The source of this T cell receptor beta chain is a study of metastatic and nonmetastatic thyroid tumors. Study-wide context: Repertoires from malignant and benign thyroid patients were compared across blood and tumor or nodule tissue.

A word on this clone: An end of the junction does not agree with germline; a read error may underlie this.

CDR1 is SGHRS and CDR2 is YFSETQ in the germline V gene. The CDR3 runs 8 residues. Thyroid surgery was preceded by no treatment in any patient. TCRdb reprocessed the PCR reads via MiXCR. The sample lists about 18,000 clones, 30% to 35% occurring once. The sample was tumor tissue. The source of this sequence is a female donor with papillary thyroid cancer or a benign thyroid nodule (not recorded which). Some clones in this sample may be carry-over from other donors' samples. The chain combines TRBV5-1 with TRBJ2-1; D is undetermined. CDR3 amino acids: CASSWEPF. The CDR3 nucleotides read TGCGCCAGCAGCTGGGAACCCTTC. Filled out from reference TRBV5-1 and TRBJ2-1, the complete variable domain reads KAGVTQTPRYLIKTRGQQVTLSCSPISGHRSVSWYQQTPGQGLQFLFEYFSETQRNKGNFPGRFSGRQFSNSRSEMNVSTLELGDSALYLCASSWEPFGPGTRLTVL.